What follows are 29 T cell receptor beta chains derived from one specimen sequenced in a study of cytomegalovirus exposure and HLA in healthy donors (dated by TCRdb to 2016 to 2017). The library came from the immunoSEQ multiplex PCR assay. TCRdb carries this immuneACCESS record with in-frame sequences only. Its versions omit some clonotypes, under half of them owing to an unresolved V gene in the studies checked, with the rest unexplained. Present in this sample are around 60,000 clones, just over 90% of which were seen just once. Around 1.4% of the sample goes to the ten largest clones. Sequenced input: PBMCs. The receptors come from a woman younger than 30 in good health and CMV-seronegative.

CDR3 sequence: CASSQTGGGANEKLFF. The CDR3 region has the DNA TGTGCCAGCAGCCAAACAGGCGGGGGGGCTAATGAAAAACTGTTTTTT. V gene TRBV4-2 combines with J gene TRBJ1-4; possibly TRBD1 for D (5 bases). Germline V gives CDR1 LGHNA, CDR2 YNFKEQ. The length of the CDR3 is 16 residues. V lost 2 bases to trimming and J lost 3 bases, with 13 bases between them.

This clone appeared a few times. The genes are TRBV4-1 and TRBJ2-7; 7 bases align to TRBD1. The CDR3 contains 15 residues. The trim removed 1 base at V and 2 bases at J, leaving 5 bases unmatched. The V gene's germline CDR1 is MGHRA and CDR2 YSYEKL. CDR3 region: CASSQGFTGAYEQYF. The CDR3, as DNA: TGCGCCAGCAGCCAAGGATTCACAGGGGCCTACGAGCAGTACTTC.

The CDR3 reads CAWSFDRENGGYTF. The CDR3 DNA sequence: TGTGCCTGGAGTTTCGACAGGGAAAATGGTGGCTACACCTTC. The rearrangement links TRBV30 to TRBJ1-2, with 7 bases identical to TRBD1. Trimming removed 2 bases from V and 7 bases from J; junction bases left unmatched: 10. Germline V CDR1 and CDR2: GTSNPN, SVGIG (reference sequence). The CDR3 extends over 14 amino acids.

This clone was observed once. The rearrangement uses TRBV4-2 and TRBJ2-3; D is possibly TRBD2 (7 bases). The CDR3 loop spans 17 amino acids. Trimming stripped 0 bases from V and 2 bases from J, with 15 bases between. The germline V gene has CDR1 LGHNA and CDR2 YNFKEQ. The CDR3 bases are TGTGCCAGCAGCCAAGATGGCGCGGGGGACATCACAGATACGCAGTATTTT. Translating gives CASSQDGAGDITDTQYF.

The V call is TRBV11-3, the J call TRBJ2-3; D remains ambiguous. V shed 2 bases and J shed 2 bases, with 5 bases lying between them. The V gene's germline CDR1 is SGHNT and CDR2 YENEEA. The CDR3 length is 13 residues. The CDR3 spells CASSLTFTDTQYF. The CDR3 DNA is TGTGCCAGCAGCTTAACATTCACAGATACGCAGTATTTT.

This chain connects TRBV28 to TRBJ1-5, with TRBD1 as a possible D gene (5 bases). CDR3 length equals 19 residues. The V and J ends lost 2 bases and 0 bases respectively, with 20 bases between them. From germline, CDR1 is MDHEN and CDR2 SYDVKM. CDR3 in DNA: TGTGCCAGCAGTTTACTTCCTTGGACAAGCACATATAGCAATCAGCCCCAGCATTTT. It yields the protein CASSLLPWTSTYSNQPQHF.

The J gene is TRBJ1-1, the V gene TRBV19, with D possibly TRBD1 on 6 matching bases. Germline CDR1 reads LNHDA; CDR2 reads SQIVND (reference sequence). V lost 5 bases and J lost 4, with 8 bases in between. The CDR3 runs to 12 residues. The CDR3 reads CASSQGLTEAFF. DNA for the CDR3: TGTGCCAGTAGTCAGGGGCTCACTGAAGCTTTCTTT. Based on the CDR3 plus reference TRBV19 and TRBJ1-1, the full variable domain is DGGITQSPKYLFRKEGQNVTLSCEQNLNHDAMYWYRQDPGQGLRLIYYSQIVNDFQKGDIAEGYSVSREKKESFPLTVTSAQKNPTAFYLCASSQGLTEAFFGQGTRLTVV.

This clone has just one count. The gene calls are TRBV10-3 and TRBJ2-3; 14 bases agree with TRBD2. With 0 bases clipped from V and 2 bases from J, the junction kept 13 bases outside the gene matches. The CDR3 totals 21 residues. Germline lookup yields CDR1 ENHRY and CDR2 SYGVKD. CDR3 amino acids: CAISESTIGLAGGGYTDTQYF. The CDR3 nucleotides read TGTGCCATCAGTGAGTCGACAATAGGACTAGCGGGAGGTGGTTACACAGATACGCAGTATTTT.

In its sample, this clone was seen once. The chain couples TRBV10-3 to TRBJ1-2; 7 positions match TRBD1. The junction had 2 bases not matched to a gene; V was cut back by 3 bases and J by 4 bases. This CDR3 has 13 amino acids. CDR1 ENHRY and CDR2 SYGVKD come from the germline V gene. For the CDR3, the DNA is TGTGCCATCAGTGACGACAGGGCCTATGGCTACACCTTC. Encoded protein: CAISDDRAYGYTF.

This clone has just a few counts. This chain joins TRBV2 and TRBJ2-7; D possibly corresponds to TRBD1 (6 bases). The CDR3 has 14 residues. The germline V and J ends were trimmed by 6 bases and 1 base, with 13 bases remaining between them. Germline-derived CDR1 and CDR2 are SNHLY and FYNNEI. CDR3: CASSIDRTSYEQYF. The CDR3 region has the DNA TGTGCCAGCAGCATAGACAGGACTTCCTACGAGCAGTACTTC.

The genes are TRBV4-1 and TRBJ2-7, with D perhaps TRBD2 (6 bases). This CDR3 comprises 18 residues. Germline V CDR1 and CDR2: MGHRA, YSYEKL. V gave up 1 base and J gave up 6 bases, with 25 bases separating them. CDR3 in DNA: TGCGCCAGCAGCCAAGGTAGATTGGTTAGGGCCGGGAGAGGCGAGCAGTACTTC. This encodes CASSQGRLVRAGRGEQYF.

The chain recombines TRBV5-4 with TRBJ2-3; 7 positions match TRBD1. Germline V CDR1 and CDR2: SGHNT, YYREEE (reference sequence). V was pared by 5 bases and J by 4 bases, with 10 bases of the junction left unmatched. The CDR3 runs to 15 residues. In DNA form, the CDR3 reads TGTGCCAGCAGTACCCGACAGGGATATCCAGATACGCAGTATTTT. It yields the protein CASSTRQGYPDTQYF. The full variable domain, its missing parts supplied by reference TRBV5-4 and TRBJ2-3, is ETGVTQSPTHLIKTRGQQVTLRCSSQSGHNTVSWYQQALGQGPQFIFQYYREEENGRGNFPPRFSGLQFPNYSSELNVNALELDDSALYLCASSTRQGYPDTQYFGPGTRLTVL.

This clone was seen only once. The chain couples TRBV18 to TRBJ1-4; D is ambiguous. Trimming took off 2 bases at V and 8 bases at J, with 15 bases between the two ends. This CDR3 region has 15 residues. CDR1 is KGHSH and CDR2 is LQKENI in the germline V gene. CDR3 sequence: CASSPDSGFREKLFF. CDR3 DNA: TGTGCCAGCTCACCAGATTCGGGTTTTCGGGAAAAACTGTTTTTT.

The gene calls are TRBV5-8 and TRBJ1-2; perhaps TRBD1 as D (5 bases). V was clipped by 0 bases and J by 4 bases, with 10 bases between them. The CDR3 is 14 amino acids. Germline V CDR1 and CDR2: SGHTS, YDEGEE. CDR3 sequence: CASSLEGFTYGYTF. In DNA form, the CDR3 reads TGTGCCAGCAGCTTGGAGGGGTTTACCTATGGCTACACCTTC.

This clone was seen a single time. The J gene is TRBJ1-2, the V gene TRBV5-1; 9 nucleotides match TRBD1. J lost 6 bases, V lost 4 bases, and 4 bases had no gene match. Germline CDR1 is SGHRS and CDR2 is YFSETQ. This CDR3 has 13 amino acids. The CDR3 region is CASSHGQGHGYTF. The CDR3 DNA reads TGCGCCAGCAGCCACGGACAGGGGCATGGCTACACCTTC.

This clone appeared a single time. The chain employs TRBV18 and TRBJ1-5; weak D call: TRBD1 (5 bases). Between the trimmed V and J ends, which lost 4 bases and 2 bases, there was a span of 12 bases. The CDR3 consists of 15 residues. CDR1 and CDR2 from the germline V gene are KGHSH and LQKENI. CDR3 nucleotides: TGTGCCAGCTCACTCCAGGGAATTGGCAATCAGCCCCAGCATTTT. Translation gives CASSLQGIGNQPQHF.

The V gene is TRBV5-1, the J gene TRBJ1-2; 8 positions agree with TRBD1. V shed 0 bases, J shed 1 base, and the junction held 8 bases outside the gene matches. Germline V gene sequence: CDR1 SGHRS, CDR2 YFSETQ. This CDR3 has 17 amino acids. This CDR3 is CASSLAAGGVRNYGYTF. The DNA of the CDR3 is TGCGCCAGCAGCTTGGCGGCAGGGGGCGTACGTAACTATGGCTACACCTTC.

This sequence joins TRBV5-1 and TRBJ1-1, with no clear D. There are 14 residues in the CDR3. Trimming left V 3 bases short and J 8 bases short, with 17 bases between. Germline lookup yields CDR1 SGHRS and CDR2 YFSETQ. CDR3 DNA: TGCGCCAGCAGCTGGGGTGGACTCTCTGCCGAAGCTTTCTTT. Translation gives CASSWGGLSAEAFF. Looking up the rest from reference TRBV5-1 and TRBJ1-1 gives the full variable domain: KAGVTQTPRYLIKTRGQQVTLSCSPISGHRSVSWYQQTPGQGLQFLFEYFSETQRNKGNFPGRFSGRQFSNSRSEMNVSTLELGDSALYLCASSWGGLSAEAFFGQGTRLTVV.

The J gene is TRBJ2-1, the V gene TRBV11-1; D not resolved. CDR3 size: 17 residues. Germline V lookup: CDR1 SGHAT, CDR2 FQDESV (reference sequence). Trimming took 4 bases from V and 2 from J, leaving 18 bases between them. DNA of the CDR3: TGTGCCAGCAGCTCCGAAGATACCAGACTGACCTACAATGAGCAGTTCTTC. Amino acid sequence: CASSSEDTRLTYNEQFF.

The chain joins TRBV28 to TRBJ2-7, with 8 bases fitting TRBD2. J was trimmed by 6 bases and V by 6 bases; bases with no gene match: 13. Germline-derived CDR1 and CDR2 are MDHEN and SYDVKM. This CDR3 is built from 15 residues. DNA of the CDR3: TGTGCCAGCAGGTCCCTCTCCGGGAGGGCCGCCGAGCAGTACTTC. Protein sequence: CASRSLSGRAAEQYF. Filled out from reference TRBV28 and TRBJ2-7, the complete variable domain reads DVKVTQSSRYLVKRTGEKVFLECVQDMDHENMFWYRQDPGLGLRLIYFSYDVKMKEKGDIPEGYSVSREKKERFSLILESASTNQTSMYLCASRSLSGRAAEQYFGPGTRLTVT.

The chain uses TRBV5-1 and TRBJ2-5; tentatively, D is TRBD1 (6 bases). The CDR3 totals 14 residues. V was trimmed by 3 bases and J by 5 bases, leaving 14 bases between them. Germline assignment: CDR1 SGHRS and CDR2 YFSETQ. The CDR3 protein is CASSSTQGRETQYF. DNA of the CDR3: TGCGCCAGCAGCTCGACACAGGGTAGGGAGACCCAGTACTTC.

This chain uses TRBV28 with TRBJ2-7, with D perhaps matching TRBD1 (5 bases). The CDR3 extends over 15 amino acids. The V gene lost 4 bases and the J gene lost 1 base, with 14 bases spanning the gap. Per the germline V gene, CDR1 is MDHEN and CDR2 is SYDVKM. CDR3: CASSSDIRRSYEQYF. The CDR3 DNA follows: TGTGCCAGCAGTTCGGACATTAGGAGATCCTACGAGCAGTACTTC. Variable domain in full (rest from reference TRBV28 and TRBJ2-7): DVKVTQSSRYLVKRTGEKVFLECVQDMDHENMFWYRQDPGLGLRLIYFSYDVKMKEKGDIPEGYSVSREKKERFSLILESASTNQTSMYLCASSSDIRRSYEQYFGPGTRLTVT.

The chain employs TRBV5-1 and TRBJ2-7; 7 positions agree with TRBD1. The CDR3 sequence is 14 residues long. With V trimmed by 2 bases and J by 3 bases, 5 bases remained unmatched. Germline CDR1 and CDR2: SGHRS and YFSETQ. The CDR3 region has the DNA TGCGCCAGCAGCTTAATGGACAGGAGCTACGAGCAGTACTTC. It is translated as CASSLMDRSYEQYF.

This chain joins TRBV7-6 and TRBJ2-5, with TRBD2 as a possible D gene (5 bases). V was clipped by 2 bases and J by 0 bases, with 16 bases between them. The CDR3 totals 17 residues. In germline, CDR1 is SGHVS, CDR2 FNYEAQ. CDR3 sequence (DNA): TGTGCCAGCAGCTTAAACGTTCGGTCGGGGTACCAAGAGACCCAGTACTTC. Protein: CASSLNVRSGYQETQYF. Variable domain in full (rest from reference TRBV7-6 and TRBJ2-5): GAGVSQSPRYKVTKRGQDVALRCDPISGHVSLYWYRQALGQGPEFLTYFNYEAQQDKSGLPNDRFSAERPEGSISTLTIQRTEQRDSAMYRCASSLNVRSGYQETQYFGPGTRLLVL.

The gene calls are TRBV28 and TRBJ2-1; tentative D call: TRBD2 (5 bases). Germline-derived CDR1 and CDR2 are MDHEN and SYDVKM. The CDR3 is made up of 13 amino acids. V was clipped by 2 bases and J by 3 bases, with 5 bases between them. Written as DNA, the CDR3 is TGTGCCAGCAGTTTAGGGAGCTACAATGAGCAGTTCTTC. Protein product: CASSLGSYNEQFF.

The chain has TRBV4-2 and TRBJ2-2; TRBD2 matches 11 bases. Germline loops: CDR1 LGHNA, CDR2 YNFKEQ. The CDR3 sequence is 18 residues long. V shed 0 bases, J shed 4 bases, and the junction held 7 bases outside the gene matches. In DNA form, the CDR3 reads TGTGCCAGCAGCCAAGACCCCCTAGCGGGGGGTCCCACCGGGGAGCTGTTTTTT. It is translated as CASSQDPLAGGPTGELFF.

The CDR3 region has the DNA TGTGCCAGCAGTTCCTTTTGGGGAGCTGAAGCTTTCTTT. Its translation: CASSSFWGAEAFF. This rearrangement joins TRBV27 to TRBJ1-1; D gene uncertain. V lost 4 bases and J lost 6, with 12 bases in between. The CDR3 runs 13 residues. Germline V gives CDR1 MNHEY, CDR2 SMNVEV (reference sequence).

The rearrangement links TRBV13 to TRBJ1-1, with D tentatively TRBD1 (6 bases). The CDR3 has 15 amino acids. V was clipped by 6 bases and J by 0 bases, with 14 bases between them. Germline-derived CDR1 and CDR2 are PRHDT and FYEKMQ (reference sequence). Here the CDR3 DNA reads TGTGCCAGCAGGATCCGAGGGGGGGTGAACACTGAAGCTTTCTTT. Translation: CASRIRGGVNTEAFF.

V and J are TRBV14 and TRBJ1-6; perhaps TRBD1 as D (6 bases). This CDR3 region has 19 residues. Germline V gene data show CDR1 as SGHDN and CDR2 as FVKESK. V was cut by 5 bases and J by 0 bases, with 20 bases left in between. CDR3 in DNA: TGTGCCAGCAGCGGCCATCAGGGGATCTTCAGCTCCTATAATTCACCCCTCCACTTT. This codes for CASSGHQGIFSSYNSPLHF.